A single sample gave rise to the 20 T cell receptor beta chains below, sequenced in a study of technical replicates of blood from a handful of donors. Libraries were prepared by immunoSEQ multiplex PCR; TCRdb keeps only in-frame clonotypes and omits some of them. The sample records tens of thousands of clones, 94% being singletons. Sequenced: T cells isolated from PBMCs. The receptors originated from a human donor in good health.

This clone was seen just once. V and J are TRBV20-1 and TRBJ2-5; perhaps TRBD2 as D (7 bases). There are 11 residues in the CDR3. Germline values: CDR1 DFQATT, CDR2 SNEGSKA (reference sequence). Trimming stripped 7 bases from V and 7 bases from J, with 13 bases between. The CDR3: CSVGGRGTQYF. The CDR3 DNA reads TGCAGTGTCGGGGGGCGCGGGACCCAGTACTTC.

This chain uses TRBV6-6 with TRBJ2-7; tentative D call: TRBD1 (6 bases). The CDR3 spans 14 residues. V dropped 6 bases and J dropped 2 bases, with 14 bases sitting between them. The germline V gene has CDR1 MNHNY and CDR2 SVGAGI (reference sequence). CDR3 region: CASSHAGTPYEQYF. The CDR3, as DNA: TGTGCCAGCAGCCATGCCGGGACACCCTACGAGCAGTACTTC.

The V gene is TRBV10-3, the J gene TRBJ1-3; unclear D gene. This CDR3 is built from 13 residues. With 7 bases removed from V and 0 bases from J, the gap between germline ends came to 7 bases. Germline CDR1 is ENHRY and CDR2 is SYGVKD. Here the CDR3 DNA reads TGTGCCATCACCTCGAGCTCTGGAAACACCATATATTTT. Amino acids: CAITSSSGNTIYF.

The chain joins TRBV7-2 to TRBJ1-1, with D hard to call. Germline assignment: CDR1 SGHTA and CDR2 FQGNSA. The ends were cut back, 5 bases at V and 5 bases at J, with 21 bases in the middle. The CDR3 has 16 amino acids. The DNA of the CDR3 is TGTGCCAGCAGCCCTAGGGCCGGGCAGGAGGTAACTGAAGCTTTCTTT. Protein sequence: CASSPRAGQEVTEAFF.

The V call is TRBV4-1, the J call TRBJ1-1, with 12 bases lining up with TRBD1. Per the germline V gene, CDR1 is MGHRA and CDR2 is YSYEKL. The CDR3 sequence is 18 residues long. Trimming removed 0 bases from V and 3 bases from J; junction bases left unmatched: 8. CDR3 bases: TGCGCCAGCAGCCAAGATTCGTGGGACAGGGGGCCGTACACTGAAGCTTTCTTT. This gives the protein CASSQDSWDRGPYTEAFF.

This chain joins TRBV4-1 and TRBJ2-5; D may be TRBD2 (6 bases). The last part of the DNA fits TRBJ2-7 better; the J call may be wrong. The CDR3 is 14 residues long. Germline V CDR1 and CDR2: MGHRA, YSYEKL. CDR3 DNA sequence: TGCGCCAGCAGCCAATCGGAGGGGTGGAGCGAGCAGTACTTC. It translates to CASSQSEGWSEQYF.

The rearrangement uses TRBV6-5 and TRBJ2-5; 9 bases line up with TRBD1. V lost 4 bases and J lost 5; bases outside the gene matches: 8. The CDR3 extends over 15 amino acids. CDR1 is MNHEY and CDR2 is SVGAGI in the germline V gene. CDR3 sequence reads: CASSSRTGAVETQYF. The CDR3 coding sequence is TGTGCCAGCAGTTCCCGGACAGGGGCGGTGGAGACCCAGTACTTC.

This clone was counted once. V gene TRBV2 combines with J gene TRBJ2-1; 7 bases are shared with TRBD2. CDR3 length: 15 amino acids. The V and J ends lost 3 bases and 5 bases, in that order; junction bases with no gene match: 7. The V gene's germline CDR1 is SNHLY and CDR2 FYNNEI. The CDR3 coding sequence is TGTGCCAGCAGTGACGGGGCTAGCGGTGACAATGAGCAGTTCTTC. It encodes CASSDGASGDNEQFF.

V gene TRBV20-1 combines with J gene TRBJ2-3; D perhaps matches TRBD1 (5 bases). Per the germline V gene, CDR1 is DFQATT and CDR2 is SNEGSKA (reference sequence). CDR3 size: 11 residues. CDR3 residues: CSGQLRDTQYF. In DNA form, the CDR3 reads TGCAGCGGACAATTGAGAGATACGCAGTATTTT.

The CDR3 spells CASSRGRTEAFF. CDR3 sequence (DNA): TGTGCCAGCAGTAGGGGTCGGACTGAAGCTTTCTTT. The chain carries TRBV25-1 and TRBJ1-1; D is perhaps TRBD1 (5 bases). CDR3 length: 12 residues. Germline values: CDR1 MGHDK, CDR2 SYGVNS. Between the trimmed V and J ends, which lost 5 bases and 5 bases, there was a span of 9 bases.

The genes are TRBV7-9 and TRBJ2-7, with D perhaps matching TRBD2 (6 bases). In germline, CDR1 is SEHNR, CDR2 FQNEAQ (reference sequence). The CDR3 covers 14 residues. V was pared by 4 bases and J by 0 bases, with 10 bases between. The CDR3 region has the DNA TGTGCCAGCAGCTCATCGACTAGCTCCTACGAGCAGTACTTC. This codes for CASSSSTSSYEQYF.

CDR3: CASSFPPTGLSNTGELFF. The CDR3 DNA follows: TGTGCCAGCAGCTTCCCCCCCACAGGCCTTTCGAACACCGGGGAGCTGTTTTTT. The chain is built from TRBV11-2 and TRBJ2-2; tentatively, D is TRBD1 (5 bases). CDR3 length: 18 amino acids. The germline CDR1 and CDR2 sequences are SGHAT and FQNNGV. V was trimmed by 3 bases and J by 0 bases, leaving 17 bases between them. The full variable domain, with the rest looked up from reference TRBV11-2 and TRBJ2-2, is EAGVAQSPRYKIIEKRQSVAFWCNPISGHATLYWYQQILGQGPKLLIQFQNNGVVDDSQLPKDRFSAERLKGVDSTLKIQPAKLEDSAVYLCASSFPPTGLSNTGELFFGEGSRLTVL.

The chain couples TRBV7-9 to TRBJ1-3; 8 bases line up with TRBD1. J lost 0 bases, V lost 6 bases, and 13 bases had no gene match. The CDR3 extends over 18 amino acids. From germline, CDR1 is SEHNR and CDR2 FQNEAQ (reference sequence). CDR3 nucleotides: TGTGCCAGCAGACCAAGATACGACAGGGGCCCCTCTGGAAACACCATATATTTT. It yields the protein CASRPRYDRGPSGNTIYF. The variable domain in full, with the rest retrieved from reference TRBV7-9 and TRBJ1-3, is DTGVSQNPRHKITKRGQNVTFRCDPISEHNRLYWYRQTLGQGPEFLTYFQNEAQLEKSRLLSDRFSAERPKGSFSTLEIQRTEQGDSAMYLCASRPRYDRGPSGNTIYFGEGSWLTVV.

The rearrangement joins TRBV25-1 to TRBJ1-5, with TRBD1 identical over 10 bases. This CDR3 has 14 residues. V lost 6 bases and J lost 2; bases outside the gene matches: 1. The germline V gene has CDR1 MGHDK and CDR2 SYGVNS. CDR3 DNA: TGTGCCAGCAGAGGACAGGGGGGCAATCAGCCCCAGCATTTT. This encodes CASRGQGGNQPQHF.

The chain joins TRBV2 to TRBJ1-4; 7 positions agree with TRBD1. Losses at the gene ends were 6 bases for V and 2 bases for J; bases not matched to a gene: 9. The CDR3 covers 16 residues. CDR1 is SNHLY, CDR2 FYNNEI, per germline. The CDR3 protein is CASRETGTWTNEKLFF. The CDR3 DNA follows: TGTGCCAGCAGGGAGACAGGGACGTGGACTAATGAAAAACTGTTTTTT.

The chain has TRBV6-1 and TRBJ1-2; weak D call: TRBD1 (6 bases). Germline values: CDR1 MNHNS, CDR2 SASEGT. V was trimmed by 0 bases and J by 1 base, leaving 18 bases between them. The CDR3 sequence is 18 residues long. The CDR3, as DNA: TGTGCCAGCAGTGAAGCGCCCGCTACGGGGGGCAGTAACTATGGCTACACCTTC. Amino acid sequence: CASSEAPATGGSNYGYTF.

V gene TRBV11-2 combines with J gene TRBJ2-5; TRBD2 is a possible D gene (5 bases). Trimming left V 2 bases short and J 7 bases short, with 5 bases between. Germline V lookup: CDR1 SGHAT, CDR2 FQNNGV. This CDR3 region has 11 residues. CDR3 loop: CASSLSGTQYF. CDR3 in DNA: TGTGCCAGCAGCTTAAGCGGGACCCAGTACTTC.

The V call is TRBV29-1, the J call TRBJ2-6, with 7 bases matching TRBD2. This CDR3 region has 16 residues. With V trimmed by 5 bases and J by 0 bases, 7 bases remained unmatched. From germline, CDR1 is SQVTM and CDR2 ANQGSEA. CDR3 bases: TGCAGCGTTTTCCAGCGGGATATCTCTGGGGCCAACGTCCTGACTTTC. This translates into CSVFQRDISGANVLTF.

The V call is TRBV5-1, the J call TRBJ1-1; maybe TRBD1 (5 bases). V lost 2 bases, J lost 1 base, and 6 bases lay in between. The CDR3 is made up of 13 amino acids. From germline, CDR1 is SGHRS and CDR2 YFSETQ. The CDR3 is CASSFGGNTEAFF. As DNA, the CDR3 is TGCGCCAGCAGCTTCGGGGGGAACACTGAAGCTTTCTTT.

The genes are TRBV30 and TRBJ2-3; maybe TRBD1 (5 bases). V was cut by 0 bases and J by 6 bases, with 7 bases left in between. Germline CDR1 and CDR2: GTSNPN and SVGIG (reference sequence). The length of the CDR3 is 12 residues. The CDR3 here is CAWSVGADTQYF. CDR3 coding DNA: TGTGCCTGGAGTGTTGGGGCGGATACGCAGTATTTT.